The clone carrying this T cell receptor (beta chain) was counted ten times or more. Antigen: not known. This entry belongs to a study of regulatory T cells in long-lasting Graves disease. Overall study: Patients with persistent Graves' disease had over 5 years of antithyroid drugs and persistent TSH receptor antibodies.

Germline assignment: CDR1 GTSNPN and CDR2 SVGIG (reference sequence). The CDR3 runs to 13 residues. V gave up 3 bases and J gave up 0 bases, with 9 bases separating them. Time point defined: persistent/refractory GD, antithyroid drugs over 5 years with positive TRAb. Making the TCR library involved RNA that had been extracted from PBMCs. Construction of the TCR beta libraries employed iRepertoire HTBI primers in conjunction with Arm-PCR of CDR3 regions. Using its own MiXCR run on the multiplex PCR reads, TCRdb lists one record per CDR3 protein. The sample has hundreds of thousands of distinct CDR3 sequences, around 20% seen once. Findings and caveats of the study: Patients with persistent disease showed a bias toward TRBV28, TRBJ1-2 and TRBJ2-5. Comparison showed that persistent patients shared more public clonotypes (2,741) than new patients (approximately 1,000).

This chain joins TRBV30 and TRBJ2-7; possible D gene TRBD2, 6 bases. The sequence came from a female donor with Graves disease. Sample: peripheral blood mononuclear cells (PBMCs), taken when the disease was refractory, from a patient treated with antithyroid drugs. The CDR3 is CAWRPAGSYEQYF. In DNA form, the CDR3 reads TGTGCCTGGAGACCAGCGGGCTCCTACGAGCAGTACTTC.